What follows are 21 T cell receptor beta chains derived from one specimen sequenced in a study of identical twins. TCRdb fed the 5' RACE reads into MiXCR, producing one record per CDR3 protein. This table holds hundreds of thousands of distinct CDR3 sequences, 11% to 15% found once. Source material: memory (CD45RO+) T cells sorted from blood. The receptor set was obtained from a woman in her late teens or twenties in good health.

The CDR3 loop is CASSLRGAGSGANVLTF. CDR3 DNA sequence: TGCGCCAGCAGCCTAAGGGGGGCTGGCTCTGGGGCCAACGTCCTGACTTTC. This rearrangement joins TRBV5-1 to TRBJ2-6; D may match TRBD1 or TRBD2 (6 bases each). The CDR3 has 17 residues. V lost 4 bases to trimming and J lost 0 bases, with 14 bases between them. CDR1 is SGHRS and CDR2 is YFSETQ in the germline V gene.

The gene calls are TRBV6-2 or TRBV6-3 and TRBJ2-5; D not certain. Trimming shortened V by 5 bases and J by 0 bases, and 10 bases separated the two germline ends. CDR3 size: 14 residues. Germline V gene sequence: CDR1 MNHEY, CDR2 SVGEGT. The CDR3, as DNA: TGTGCCAGCAGTACGTCCCCGTACCAAGAGACCCAGTACTTC. Encoded protein: CASSTSPYQETQYF.

At least ten counts were recorded for this clonotype. The V and J genes are TRBV29-1 and TRBJ2-3; 11 nucleotides align to TRBD1. Germline trimming cut 3 bases from V and 3 bases from J; bases unmatched to any gene: 2. Germline CDR1 reads SQVTM; CDR2 reads ANQGSEA. The CDR3 covers 14 residues. CDR3 amino acids: CSVDGTGGTDTQYF. For the CDR3, the DNA is TGCAGCGTTGATGGGACAGGGGGGACAGATACGCAGTATTTT.

CDR3 nucleotide sequence: TGTGCCAGCAGCCCCGAAGGGGCGGAGCAGTACTTC. Translation: CASSPEGAEQYF. This chain connects TRBV7-9 to TRBJ2-7; TRBD1 might be the D (5 bases). This CDR3 has 12 amino acids. V lost 5 bases and J 7 bases, leaving 12 bases between the germline ends. From germline, CDR1 is SEHNR and CDR2 FQNEAQ (reference sequence).

The V and J genes are TRBV2 and TRBJ2-4, with 7 bases lining up with TRBD2. CDR1 and CDR2 (germline): SNHLY, FYNNEI. The CDR3 sequence is 12 residues long. J lost 5 bases, V lost 5 bases, and 0 bases had no gene match. The CDR3 sequence: CASSTSENIQYF. CDR3 nucleotides: TGTGCCAGCAGTACTAGCGAAAACATTCAGTACTTC.

V and J are TRBV29-1 and TRBJ2-5, with 7 nucleotides matching TRBD2. V lost 8 bases, J lost 7 bases, and 13 bases stayed unmatched. From germline, CDR1 is SQVTM and CDR2 ANQGSEA. This CDR3 has 13 amino acids. The CDR3 DNA follows: TGCAGCAGTGCAGGACTAGGTATTTCGACCCAGTACTTC. Translating it yields CSSAGLGISTQYF.

The chain couples TRBV29-1 to TRBJ1-3; D gene unclear. Trimming stripped 4 bases from V and 0 bases from J, with 1 base between. In germline, CDR1 is SQVTM, CDR2 ANQGSEA. The CDR3 contains 11 residues. As DNA, the CDR3 is TGCAGCGTTGGCTCTGGAAACACCATATATTTT. Translation: CSVGSGNTIYF.

This clonotype has ten or more counts. CDR3 nucleotides: TGTGCCAGCAGCTCGTTACTCCTGTTTCGCGGTCGGGAGCAGTTCTTC. Protein: CASSSLLLFRGREQFF. The rearrangement uses TRBV11-2 and TRBJ2-1; D is uncertain. Germline CDR1 reads SGHAT; CDR2 reads FQNNGV. The V gene lost 4 bases and the J gene lost 10 bases, with 23 bases spanning the gap. This CDR3 has 16 amino acids.

In the case of this clonotype: This may stem from a read error, because a much larger clone lies one nucleotide away. DNA of the CDR3: TGTGCCATCAGCGGACTAGCGGGAGATACGCAGTATTTT. This translates into CAISGLAGDTQYF. The chain combines TRBV10-3 with TRBJ2-3, with 11 bases identical to TRBD2. The germline gives CDR1 ENHRY, CDR2 SYGVKD. CDR3 length: 13 residues. The ends lost 6 bases at V and 5 bases at J; junction bases unmatched: 1.

This rearrangement joins TRBV9 to TRBJ1-6, with 8 bases identical to TRBD1. CDR1 and CDR2 (germline): SGDLS, YYNGEE. The CDR3 extends over 15 amino acids. Trimming took 3 bases from V and 8 from J; bases not matched to a gene: 7. In nucleotides, the CDR3 is TGTGCCAGCAGCGCTCCACAGGGACAGGATTCACCCCTCCACTTT. Protein: CASSAPQGQDSPLHF. Variable domain in full (rest from reference TRBV9 and TRBJ1-6): DSGVTQTPKHLITATGQRVTLRCSPRSGDLSVYWYQQSLDQGLQFLIQYYNGEERAKGNILERFSAQQFPDLHSELNLSSLELGDSALYFCASSAPQGQDSPLHFGNGTRLTVT.

In this sample, this clonotype turned up a few times. The CDR3 DNA reads TGCAGTGCCCGAGCCGGGACAGGCAACACAGATACGCAGTATTTT. Protein product: CSARAGTGNTDTQYF. The V and J genes are TRBV20-1 and TRBJ2-3; 8 bases align to TRBD1. The V segment lost 6 bases and the J segment 2 bases; nucleotides outside the gene matches: 10. This CDR3 comprises 15 residues. CDR1 and CDR2 from the germline V gene are DFQATT and SNEGSKA (reference sequence).

In its sample, this clonotype was seen a few times. The chain joins TRBV25-1 to TRBJ1-4, with D possibly being TRBD1 (5 bases). V shed 4 bases and J shed 4 bases, with 19 bases lying between them. CDR3 size: 17 residues. Per the germline V gene, CDR1 is MGHDK and CDR2 is SYGVNS. In DNA, the CDR3 is TGTGCCAGCAGTGCCAAATTGGGGCAGCTTGATAATGAAAAACTGTTTTTT. It is translated as CASSAKLGQLDNEKLFF.

This clonotype has a handful of counts. The CDR3 ends on some other residue instead of the conserved phenylalanine or tryptophan, so this is likely a read error. It is unclear where the CDR3 begins or ends on the DNA, so no DNA is shown, and the CDR3 is as TCRdb lists it. V and J are TRBV6-5 and TRBJ1-4; TRBD1, the D gene given by the table, was not confirmed from the DNA. The CDR3 length is 11 residues, termini included. Germline loops: CDR1 MNHEY, CDR2 SVGAGI. CDR3 protein: CASSPRLGRVS.

The chain links TRBV18 to TRBJ1-1; D is uncertain. Germline loops: CDR1 KGHSH, CDR2 LQKENI. The V gene lost 4 bases and the J gene lost 0 bases, with 15 bases spanning the gap. The CDR3 loop spans 16 amino acids. The CDR3 reads CASSLGGSFMNTEAFF. The CDR3 nucleotides are TGTGCCAGCTCACTGGGCGGCTCATTCATGAACACTGAAGCTTTCTTT. Complete variable domain (other parts from reference TRBV18 and TRBJ1-1): NAGVMQNPRHLVRRRGQEARLRCSPMKGHSHVYWYRQLPEEGLKFMVYLQKENIIDESGMPKERFSAEFPKEGPSILRIQQVVRGDSAAYFCASSLGGSFMNTEAFFGQGTRLTVV.

This clonotype was detected a few times. The rearrangement joins TRBV27 to TRBJ2-7, with D possibly being TRBD2 (5 bases). The CDR3 extends over 14 amino acids. V gave up 3 bases and J gave up 4 bases, with 13 bases separating them. CDR1 is MNHEY and CDR2 is SMNVEV in the germline V gene (reference sequence). CDR3 sequence reads: CASSFSSKGYEQYF. The CDR3 bases are TGTGCCAGCAGTTTTTCTAGCAAGGGATACGAGCAGTACTTC.

This clonotype has more than one count but fewer than ten. V gene TRBV3-1 combines with J gene TRBJ2-1, with a tentative D call TRBD2 (6 bases). This CDR3 comprises 16 residues. Germline V gives CDR1 LGHDT, CDR2 YNNKEL (reference sequence). Trimming shortened V by 1 base and J by 0 bases, and 10 bases separated the two germline ends. This CDR3 reads CASSQAWGGSYNEQFF. The DNA for the CDR3 is TGTGCCAGCAGCCAAGCCTGGGGAGGCTCCTACAATGAGCAGTTCTTC.

This clonotype was counted ten times or more. V and J are TRBV12-3 or TRBV12-4 and TRBJ2-5; TRBD2 might be the D (5 bases). V was shortened by 6 bases and J by 5 bases, with 16 bases between the two germline ends. The CDR3 has 14 residues. The CDR3 nucleotides read TGTGCCAGCAGCCCCGTGAGGGAAGGGGAGACCCAGTACTTC. It is translated as CASSPVREGETQYF.

The V and J genes are TRBV14 and TRBJ2-1; D unclear. Germline V CDR1 and CDR2: SGHDN, FVKESK. The CDR3 length is 13 residues. The germline V and J ends were trimmed by 1 base and 6 bases, with 7 bases remaining between them. Here the CDR3 reads CASSQALGNEQFF. Written as DNA, the CDR3 is TGTGCCAGCAGCCAAGCTTTGGGCAATGAGCAGTTCTTC.

This clonotype was picked up a small number of times. The CDR3 sequence is CASSYGGGLTNEQFF. The CDR3 DNA reads TGTGCCAGCAGTTACGGGGGAGGACTAACCAATGAGCAGTTCTTC. The rearrangement links TRBV6-2 or TRBV6-3 to TRBJ2-1; maybe TRBD2 (6 bases). The CDR3 extends over 15 amino acids. Trimming removed 2 bases at V and 6 bases at J, with 14 bases between. Germline lookup yields CDR1 MNHEY and CDR2 SVGEGT.

Only a few counts were recorded for this clonotype. The chain joins TRBV20-1 to TRBJ2-3; 7 bases agree with TRBD2. The germline gives CDR1 DFQATT, CDR2 SNEGSKA (reference sequence). The CDR3 totals 15 residues. The ends lost 0 bases at V and 1 base at J; junction bases unmatched: 4. The CDR3 spells CSARERTSGTDTQYF. The DNA of the CDR3 is TGCAGTGCTAGAGAACGAACTAGCGGCACAGATACGCAGTATTTT.

The V and J genes are TRBV4-3 and TRBJ2-7, with TRBD2 matching over 7 bases. With V trimmed by 1 base and J by 3 bases, 6 bases remained unmatched. The CDR3 loop spans 15 amino acids. CDR1 is LGHNA, CDR2 YSLEER, per germline. As DNA, the CDR3 is TGCGCCAGCAGCCAAGGGGGCAGGGACTACTACGAGCAGTACTTC. Protein sequence: CASSQGGRDYYEQYF.